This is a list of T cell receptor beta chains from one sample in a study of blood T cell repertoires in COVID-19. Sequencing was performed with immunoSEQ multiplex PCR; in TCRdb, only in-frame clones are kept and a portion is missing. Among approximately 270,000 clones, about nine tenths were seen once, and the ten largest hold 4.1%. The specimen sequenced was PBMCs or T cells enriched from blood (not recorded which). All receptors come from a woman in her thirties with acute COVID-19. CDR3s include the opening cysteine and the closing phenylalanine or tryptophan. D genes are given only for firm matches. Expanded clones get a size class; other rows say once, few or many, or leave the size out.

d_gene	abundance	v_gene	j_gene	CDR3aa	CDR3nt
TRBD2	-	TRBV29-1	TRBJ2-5	CSVGYLGGGETQYF	TGCAGCGTTGGTTACTTGGGGGGGGGAGAGACCCAGTACTTC
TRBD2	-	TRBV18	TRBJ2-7	CASSVTSGSLYEQYF	TGTGCCAGCTCAGTTACTAGCGGGAGTTTGTACGAGCAGTACTTC
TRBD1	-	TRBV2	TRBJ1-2	CARDRGRGYTF	TGTGCCAGGGACAGGGGCCGTGGCTACACCTTC
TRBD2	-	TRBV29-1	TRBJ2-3	CSVENGREDDTQYF	TGCAGCGTTGAAAACGGGCGGGAGGATGATACGCAGTATTTT
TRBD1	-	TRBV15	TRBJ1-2	CATSRGTGGSYGYTF	TGTGCCACCAGCCGTGGGACAGGGGGAAGCTATGGCTACACCTTC
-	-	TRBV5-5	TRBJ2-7	CASSSEGTLSLEQYF	TGTGCCAGCAGCTCAGAGGGGACTCTCAGCCTCGAGCAGTACTTC
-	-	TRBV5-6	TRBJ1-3	CASSQRGMLANTIYF	TGTGCCAGCAGCCAAAGGGGGATGTTGGCGAACACCATATATTTT
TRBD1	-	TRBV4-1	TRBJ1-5	CASSQNSGTGGYSNQPQHF	TGCGCCAGCAGCCAAAATTCCGGGACAGGGGGTTATAGCAATCAGCCCCAGCATTTT
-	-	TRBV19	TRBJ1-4	CASAGGATNEKLFF	TGTGCCAGTGCCGGGGGTGCAACTAATGAAAAACTGTTTTTT
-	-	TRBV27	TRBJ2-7	CASSPLGGPGYEQYF	TGTGCCAGCAGTCCCCTCGGAGGACCGGGCTACGAGCAGTACTTC
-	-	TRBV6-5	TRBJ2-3	CASRGGEKGNTQYF	TGTGCCAGCAGGGGCGGGGAGAAGGGGAATACGCAGTATTTT
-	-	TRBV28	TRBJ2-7	CASSYRENYEQYF	TGTGCCAGCAGTTACAGGGAAAACTACGAGCAGTACTTC
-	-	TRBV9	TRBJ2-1	CASSGPELYNEQFF	TGTGCCAGCAGCGGCCCGGAGCTTTACAATGAGCAGTTCTTC
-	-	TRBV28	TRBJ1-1	CASRNLNTEAFF	TGTGCCAGCAGGAACCTAAACACTGAAGCTTTCTTT
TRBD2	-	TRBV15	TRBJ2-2	CATSSEPSGTGELFF	TGTGCCACCAGCAGCGAACCTAGCGGCACCGGGGAGCTGTTTTTT
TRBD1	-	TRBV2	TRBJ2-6	CASSDQTQGALEANVLTF	TGTGCCAGCAGTGATCAAACACAGGGGGCCCTAGAGGCCAACGTCCTGACTTTC
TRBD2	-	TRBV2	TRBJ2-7	CASSEAAASGKYEQYF	TGTGCCAGCAGTGAAGCAGCGGCTAGCGGGAAATACGAGCAGTACTTC
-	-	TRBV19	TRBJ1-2	CASSIAQATNYGYTF	TGTGCCAGTAGTATAGCCCAGGCGACTAACTATGGCTACACCTTC
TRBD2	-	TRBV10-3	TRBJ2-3	CASRTSGSTDTQYF	TGTGCCAGCCGGACTAGCGGGAGCACAGATACGCAGTATTTT
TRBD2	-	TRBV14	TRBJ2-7	CASSQTSGAGDEQYF	TGTGCCAGCAGCCAAACTAGCGGGGCGGGCGACGAGCAGTACTTC
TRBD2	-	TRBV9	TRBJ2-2	CASTQLAGGPFNTGELFF	TGTGCCAGCACCCAACTAGCGGGAGGGCCCTTTAACACCGGGGAGCTGTTTTTT
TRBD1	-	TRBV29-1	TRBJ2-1	CSALDRGLNEQFF	TGCAGCGCCCTGGACAGGGGGCTCAATGAGCAGTTCTTC
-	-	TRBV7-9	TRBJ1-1	CASNEGAGLEAFF	TGTGCCAGCAACGAGGGAGCTGGTCTTGAAGCTTTCTTT
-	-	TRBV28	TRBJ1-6	CASSFFSGFLGDSPLHF	TGTGCCAGCAGTTTCTTTTCAGGTTTTTTGGGCGATTCACCCCTCCACTTT
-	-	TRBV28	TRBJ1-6	CASSSLREGTNSPLHF	TGTGCCAGCAGTTCCCTAAGGGAGGGTACTAATTCACCCCTCCACTTT
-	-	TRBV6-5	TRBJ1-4	CASAMGLVDEKLFF	TGTGCCAGCGCTATGGGACTGGTAGATGAAAAACTGTTTTTT
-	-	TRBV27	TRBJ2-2	CASSFQASTGELFF	TGTGCCAGCAGTTTTCAAGCGAGCACCGGGGAGCTGTTTTTT
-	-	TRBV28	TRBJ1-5	CASRANRVSNQPQHF	TGTGCCAGCAGAGCAAACAGGGTTAGCAATCAGCCCCAGCATTTT
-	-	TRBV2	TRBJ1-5	CASGSKQQGYGQPQHF	TGTGCCAGCGGTTCAAAACAACAGGGTTACGGACAGCCCCAGCATTTT
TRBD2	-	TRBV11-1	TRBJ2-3	CASSLIMTSGADTQYF	TGTGCCAGCAGCTTGATCATGACTAGCGGTGCAGATACGCAGTATTTT
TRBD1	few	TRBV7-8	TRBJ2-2	CASSFSGTGDTGELFF	TGTGCCAGCAGCTTTTCTGGGACAGGAGACACCGGGGAGCTGTTTTTT
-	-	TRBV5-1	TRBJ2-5	CASSPSPQSLETQYF	TGCGCCAGCAGCCCGTCCCCCCAAAGCCTAGAGACCCAGTACTTC
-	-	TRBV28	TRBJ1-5	CASSLTNQPQHF	TGTGCCAGCAGTCTGACAAATCAGCCCCAGCATTTT
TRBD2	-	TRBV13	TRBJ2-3	CASSPGERGSTDTQYF	TGTGCCAGCAGCCCTGGGGAGCGGGGGAGCACAGATACGCAGTATTTT
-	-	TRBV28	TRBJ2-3	CASRPTKELGTDTQYF	TGTGCCAGCAGACCGACTAAAGAGTTAGGCACAGATACGCAGTATTTT
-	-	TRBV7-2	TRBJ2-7	CASSPQTGYTYEQYF	TGTGCCAGCAGCCCTCAAACAGGCTATACCTACGAGCAGTACTTC
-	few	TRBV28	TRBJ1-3	CASSITGNSGNTIYF	TGTGCCAGCAGTATCACAGGGAACTCTGGAAACACCATATATTTT
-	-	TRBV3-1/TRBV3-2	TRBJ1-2	CASSQEATGSYGYTF	TGTGCCAGCAGCCAAGAGGCAACAGGTAGTTATGGCTACACCTTC
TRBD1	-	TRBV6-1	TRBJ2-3	CASNDYDRVGTDTQYF	TGTGCCAGCAATGATTATGACAGGGTCGGTACAGATACGCAGTATTTT
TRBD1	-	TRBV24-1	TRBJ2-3	CATSDPGGVDTQYF	TGTGCCACCAGTGATCCAGGGGGTGTGGATACGCAGTATTTT
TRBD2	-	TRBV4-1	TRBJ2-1	CASSQERYRGTSGIIDEQFF	TGCGCCAGCAGCCAAGAAAGGTACAGGGGGACTAGCGGGATAATCGATGAGCAGTTCTTC
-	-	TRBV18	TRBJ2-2	CASSPPGPGTGELFF	TGTGCCAGCTCACCACCGGGGCCGGGCACCGGGGAGCTGTTTTTT
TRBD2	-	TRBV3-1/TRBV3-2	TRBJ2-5	CASRPTSGRAEGETQYF	TGTGCCAGCAGACCAACTAGCGGGAGGGCGGAGGGAGAGACCCAGTACTTC
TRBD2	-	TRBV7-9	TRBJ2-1	CASSLVWLAGVNEQFF	TGTGCCAGCAGCTTAGTTTGGCTAGCGGGAGTCAATGAGCAGTTCTTC
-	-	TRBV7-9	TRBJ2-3	CASSSLTGLRTDTQYF	TGTGCCAGCAGCTCCCTCACAGGGCTACGCACAGATACGCAGTATTTT
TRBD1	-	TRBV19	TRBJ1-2	CASSDRDYGYTF	TGTGCCAGTAGTGACAGGGACTATGGCTACACCTTC
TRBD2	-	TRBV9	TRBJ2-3	CASSGSSGTDTQYF	TGTGCCAGCAGCGGCTCTAGCGGGACAGATACGCAGTATTTT
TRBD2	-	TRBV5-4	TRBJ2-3	CASSTGTSREPDTQYF	TGTGCCAGCAGCACCGGGACTAGCCGGGAGCCAGATACGCAGTATTTT
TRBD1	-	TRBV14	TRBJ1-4	CASSPSGTEEKLFF	TGTGCCAGCAGTCCGTCCGGGACAGAAGAAAAACTGTTTTTT
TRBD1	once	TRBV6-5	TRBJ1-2	CASIRTGDHGYTF	TGTGCCAGCATCCGGACAGGGGACCATGGCTACACCTTC